This TCR beta chain was identified during a study of shared clonotypes between healthy human individuals. Sequencing used immunoSEQ multiplex PCR; TCRdb keeps in-frame clones, though not all of them. The data hold over 850,000 clones, with about 80% observed a single time. The study's findings and limits: Blood was the only sampled material, and tissue repertoires likely differ.

Remarks on this clone: Its antigen is undetermined. Other DNA sequences in this sample translate to the same CDR3.

The CDR3 length is 12 residues. The ends lost 2 bases at V and 8 bases at J; junction bases unmatched: 0. Germline loops: CDR1 SEHNR, CDR2 FQNEAQ (reference sequence). Input material: memory CD4+ T cells from PBMCs. Specified subset: CD45RA-negative fraction. This sequence originates from a man in his late teens or twenties in good health. Some clones in this sample may be carry-over from other donors' samples. The chain joins TRBV7-9 to TRBJ1-3, with 7 nucleotides matching TRBD1. The CDR3 DNA reads as TGTGCCAGCAGCTTACAGGGGGACACCATATATTTT. Amino acids: CASSLQGDTIYF.